These 14 T cell receptor beta chains originate from one sample sequenced in a study of blood T cells in healthy people across ages. Alongside a J-beta primer mix, a sample-barcoded 5' primer served in a second PCR lasting roughly 6 to 11 cycles. TCRdb called the 5' RACE reads again in MiXCR, with one record for every CDR3 protein. This table holds fewer than 900,000 distinct CDR3 sequences, roughly 45% found once. Sample: blood. The receptors come from a woman aged 60-70 years in good health.

To note about this clonotype: A read error may be the cause here, since a much bigger clone is one base away. The V gene is TRBV29-1, the J gene TRBJ2-7, with 13 bases fitting TRBD2. The V and J ends lost 3 bases and 7 bases, in that order; junction bases with no gene match: 9. This CDR3 contains 15 residues. CDR1 SQVTM and CDR2 ANQGSEA come from the germline V gene. CDR3 coding DNA: TGCAGCGTTGACAGACTAGCGGGAGGTTACAATGAGCAGTACTTC. It translates to CSVDRLAGGYNEQYF.

The chain couples TRBV20-1 to TRBJ2-7; TRBD1 matches 9 bases. This CDR3 is 14 amino acids long. Germline-derived CDR1 and CDR2 are DFQATT and SNEGSKA (reference sequence). The J segment lost 6 bases and the V segment lost 6 bases, leaving 12 bases of the junction unmatched. The CDR3 coding sequence is TGCAGTGCCTCTCCGGGGACAGGGCTTTCCGAGCAGTACTTC. Encoded protein: CSASPGTGLSEQYF.

Only one count was recorded for this clonotype. The chain joins TRBV20-1 to TRBJ2-5, with 7 bases fitting TRBD1. J lost 2 bases, V lost 6 bases, and 9 bases had no gene match. Germline V gene lookup returns CDR1 DFQATT and CDR2 SNEGSKA (reference sequence). This CDR3 region has 14 residues. The CDR3 here is CSASRGQRQETQYF. CDR3 in DNA: TGCAGTGCCAGCCGGGGACAGCGACAAGAGACCCAGTACTTC.

This rearrangement joins TRBV27 to TRBJ2-1; D is perhaps TRBD1 or TRBD2 (5 bases each). The length of the CDR3 is 13 residues. V was shortened by 5 bases and J by 10 bases, with 15 bases between the two germline ends. Germline V gene lookup returns CDR1 MNHEY and CDR2 SMNVEV (reference sequence). The CDR3 reads CASSPWDRKEQFF. DNA of the CDR3: TGTGCCAGCAGTCCGTGGGACCGAAAAGAGCAGTTCTTC.

The chain joins TRBV20-1 to TRBJ1-5, with TRBD1 as a possible D gene (6 bases). The V gene lost 0 bases and the J gene lost 2 bases, with 8 bases spanning the gap. Germline-derived CDR1 and CDR2 are DFQATT and SNEGSKA (reference sequence). The CDR3 sequence is 14 residues long. The CDR3 nucleotides are TGCAGTGCTAGAGAGGACAGACGCAATCAGCCCCAGCATTTT. Its translation: CSAREDRRNQPQHF.

V usage is TRBV5-1 and J usage is TRBJ1-2, with no clear D. Germline assignment: CDR1 SGHRS and CDR2 YFSETQ. V gave up 3 bases and J gave up 0 bases, with 15 bases separating them. This CDR3 spans 16 amino acids. As DNA, the CDR3 is TGCGCCAGCAGCTCTTCGACGGACGAGGCTAACTATGGCTACACCTTC. Its protein product is CASSSSTDEANYGYTF.

This chain links TRBV9 with TRBJ2-1; TRBD1 or TRBD2 may be the D gene (6 bases each). V lost 6 bases to trimming and J lost 7 bases, with 26 bases between them. Germline V gene sequence: CDR1 SGDLS, CDR2 YYNGEE. The CDR3 sequence is 17 residues long. CDR3 coding DNA: TGTGCCAGCAACCAAGGGGGACCTACGGGAGTAGGTAATGAGCAGTTCTTC. As protein: CASNQGGPTGVGNEQFF. Filled out from reference TRBV9 and TRBJ2-1, the complete variable domain reads DSGVTQTPKHLITATGQRVTLRCSPRSGDLSVYWYQQSLDQGLQFLIQYYNGEERAKGNILERFSAQQFPDLHSELNLSSLELGDSALYFCASNQGGPTGVGNEQFFGPGTRLTVL.

A few counts support this clonotype. The chain couples TRBV20-1 to TRBJ2-7; D is uncertain. Per the germline V gene, CDR1 is DFQATT and CDR2 is SNEGSKA (reference sequence). This CDR3 contains 14 residues. The ends were cut back, 2 bases at V and 4 bases at J, with 15 bases in the middle. The CDR3 spells CSARPPDGTYEQYF. Here the CDR3 DNA reads TGCAGTGCTAGACCTCCGGACGGCACGTACGAGCAGTACTTC.

This chain's CDR3 is CASSLSGGKNEQYF. The CDR3 region has the DNA TGCGCCAGCAGCCTATCAGGGGGGAAGAACGAGCAGTACTTC. This chain uses TRBV4-1 with TRBJ2-4, with D possibly being TRBD1 (7 bases). Near its end, the DNA agrees better with TRBJ2-7, so the J call may be wrong. Germline-derived CDR1 and CDR2 are MGHRA and YSYEKL. There are 14 residues in the CDR3.

This clonotype was counted many times. The genes are TRBV20-1 and TRBJ2-1; 7 positions agree with TRBD2. This CDR3 region has 14 residues. Germline V gene sequence: CDR1 DFQATT, CDR2 SNEGSKA (reference sequence). Losses at the gene ends were 2 bases for V and 3 bases for J; bases not matched to a gene: 4. The CDR3 DNA sequence: TGCAGTGCTAGATGGGGGGAGGGCTACAATGAGCAGTTCTTC. It encodes CSARWGEGYNEQFF.

This rearrangement joins TRBV7-9 to TRBJ1-1, with D perhaps matching TRBD1 (5 bases). Germline V gene sequence: CDR1 SEHNR, CDR2 FQNEAQ (reference sequence). V shed 4 bases and J shed 1 base, with 10 bases lying between them. The CDR3 covers 14 residues. CDR3 in DNA: TGTGCCAGCAGCTCCATGGACACGAACACTGAAGCTTTCTTT. It encodes CASSSMDTNTEAFF.

V gene TRBV20-1 combines with J gene TRBJ2-1; possibly TRBD2 for D (7 bases). The CDR3 contains 13 residues. Germline values: CDR1 DFQATT, CDR2 SNEGSKA (reference sequence). The ends were cut back, 4 bases at V and 6 bases at J, with 13 bases in the middle. For the CDR3, the DNA is TGCAGTGCTACTCATCGGGGGGCCAATGAGCAGTTCTTC. Translating it yields CSATHRGANEQFF.

This chain joins TRBV3-1 and TRBJ1-1, with 7 bases that match TRBD1. Germline lookup yields CDR1 LGHDT and CDR2 YNNKEL (reference sequence). This CDR3 region has 14 residues. Trimming took 3 bases from V and 3 from J; bases not matched to a gene: 4. The CDR3 coding sequence is TGTGCCAGCAGCCACGGACAGGCGGACACTGAAGCTTTCTTT. As protein: CASSHGQADTEAFF. The full variable domain, its missing parts supplied by reference TRBV3-1 and TRBJ1-1, is DTAVSQTPKYLVTQMGNDKSIKCEQNLGHDTMYWYKQDSKKFLKIMFSYNNKELIINETVPNRFSPKSPDKAHLNLHINSLELGDSAVYFCASSHGQADTEAFFGQGTRLTVV.

The chain links TRBV29-1 to TRBJ2-7; the D is unclear. Germline loops: CDR1 SQVTM, CDR2 ANQGSEA. V gave up 6 bases and J gave up 4 bases, with 19 bases separating them. This CDR3 has 14 residues. CDR3 region: CSVTEDDSLYEQYF. CDR3 DNA sequence: TGCAGCGTCACCGAAGATGACTCGCTGTACGAGCAGTACTTC.